The 4 T cell receptor beta chains in this list originate from one sample, sequenced in a study of shared clonotypes between healthy human individuals. Clones were read by immunoSEQ multiplex PCR, and TCRdb kept only the in-frame ones, dropping some. The table records 400,000 to 500,000 clones, 65% to 80% of them present only once. The sequenced sample consisted of PBMCs. The receptors were gathered from a woman aged 40 to 50 in good health. Some clones in this sample may be carry-over from other donors' samples.

V gene TRBV5-4 combines with J gene TRBJ1-1, with 8 bases identical to TRBD1. The germline V gene has CDR1 SGHNT and CDR2 YYREEE (reference sequence). The junction had 3 bases not matched to a gene; V was cut back by 4 bases and J by 1 base. The CDR3 contains 14 residues. Written as DNA, the CDR3 is TGTGCCAGCAGCCGGGGACAGGAGAACACTGAAGCTTTCTTT. Translation: CASSRGQENTEAFF.

The rearrangement links TRBV6-6 to TRBJ2-2; 8 bases agree with TRBD1. The CDR3 length is 15 residues. J lost 3 bases, V lost 6 bases, and 6 bases had no gene match. Germline lookup yields CDR1 MNHNY and CDR2 SVGAGI (reference sequence). The DNA for the CDR3 is TGTGCCAGCAGCCCCGGACAGGGCGACACCGGGGAGCTGTTTTTT. Residues: CASSPGQGDTGELFF.

The chain combines TRBV30 with TRBJ2-7; D unresolved. This CDR3 is built from 11 residues. Germline V gene data show CDR1 as GTSNPN and CDR2 as SVGIG (reference sequence). Trimming pared 4 bases from V and 6 bases from J, leaving 10 bases between. CDR3 residues: CAWTGLGEQYF. DNA for the CDR3: TGTGCCTGGACAGGCCTGGGCGAGCAGTACTTC.

CDR3 in amino acids: CAWQDGYGYTF. The CDR3 nucleotides are TGTGCCTGGCAGGACGGGTATGGCTACACCTTC. The genes are TRBV30 and TRBJ1-2; no clear D. The V end was cut by 5 bases, the J end by 5 bases, with 9 bases between. This CDR3 spans 11 amino acids. Germline CDR1 GTSNPN, CDR2 SVGIG (reference sequence).